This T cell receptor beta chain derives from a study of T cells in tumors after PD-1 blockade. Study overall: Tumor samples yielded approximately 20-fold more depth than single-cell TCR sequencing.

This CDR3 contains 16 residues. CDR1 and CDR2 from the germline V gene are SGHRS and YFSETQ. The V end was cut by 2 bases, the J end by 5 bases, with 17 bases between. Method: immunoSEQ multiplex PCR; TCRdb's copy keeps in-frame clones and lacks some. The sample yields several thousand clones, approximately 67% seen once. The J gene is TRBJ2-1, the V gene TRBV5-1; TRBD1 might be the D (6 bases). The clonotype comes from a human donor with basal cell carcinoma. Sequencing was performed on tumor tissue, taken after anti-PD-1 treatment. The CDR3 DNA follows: TGCGCCAGCAGCTTTGTAGGGGGAGTTCGGAACAATGAGCAGTTCTTC. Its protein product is CASSFVGGVRNNEQFF.